This TCR beta chain was captured by sequencing in a study of cytomegalovirus exposure and HLA in healthy donors. Findings and limits, study-wide: In vitro confirmation showed a few CMV-associated chains to be CMV antigen specific.

TCRdb's copy holds only in-frame clones and misses some; the assay was immunoSEQ multiplex PCR. This repertoire shows about 56,000 clones, just over 90% found once; its top ten account for 1.5% to 2%. The CDR3 spans 16 residues. CDR1 and CDR2 from the germline V gene are SGHAT and FQNNGV. Trimming took off 5 bases at V and 3 bases at J, with 19 bases between the two ends. As concerns this clone: Its cognate antigen is unknown.

The sample taken for sequencing was PBMCs. The source is a woman under 30 in good health and CMV-seropositive. The rearrangement links TRBV11-2 to TRBJ1-2; D call uncertain. Here the CDR3 reads CASSMILGRSDYGYTF. CDR3 sequence (DNA): TGTGCCAGCAGCATGATCCTAGGGAGGTCGGACTATGGCTACACCTTC.